This TCR beta chain was observed in a study of vaccination effects on CD4 cells after COVID-19. Study-wide context: Post-vaccine specimens arrived a median 72 days past the second dose.

The CDR3 extends over 16 amino acids. V lost 4 bases, J lost 2 bases, and 3 bases stayed unmatched. Germline-derived CDR1 and CDR2 are SGHTA and FQGTGA. This clone turned up a few times. What it binds is not known. The protocol was immunoSEQ multiplex PCR, while the TCRdb copy is restricted to in-frame clones and leaves out a portion. The top ten hold roughly 2.3% of the sample, which has tens of thousands of clones, roughly 73% seen once. Culture lasted about nine days before CD4+ T cell isolation. Participants were given two doses of BNT162b2 or mRNA-1273 vaccine. IL-2 medium was substituted for half the medium on days 3 and 7.

V gene TRBV7-3 combines with J gene TRBJ2-2; 11 positions match TRBD2. The sample consisted of CD4+ T cells from PBMCs cultured without peptide, taken after COVID-19 vaccination. The source is a human donor who received a COVID-19 vaccine. The DNA of the CDR3 is TGTGCCAGCAGCTGGACTAGCGGGTATAACACCGGGGAGCTGTTTTTT. Residues: CASSWTSGYNTGELFF. Filled out from reference TRBV7-3 and TRBJ2-2, the complete variable domain reads GAGVSQTPSNKVTEKGKYVELRCDPISGHTALYWYRQSLGQGPEFLIYFQGTGAADDSGLPNDRFFAVRPEGSVSTLKIQRTERGDSAVYLCASSWTSGYNTGELFFGEGSRLTVL.